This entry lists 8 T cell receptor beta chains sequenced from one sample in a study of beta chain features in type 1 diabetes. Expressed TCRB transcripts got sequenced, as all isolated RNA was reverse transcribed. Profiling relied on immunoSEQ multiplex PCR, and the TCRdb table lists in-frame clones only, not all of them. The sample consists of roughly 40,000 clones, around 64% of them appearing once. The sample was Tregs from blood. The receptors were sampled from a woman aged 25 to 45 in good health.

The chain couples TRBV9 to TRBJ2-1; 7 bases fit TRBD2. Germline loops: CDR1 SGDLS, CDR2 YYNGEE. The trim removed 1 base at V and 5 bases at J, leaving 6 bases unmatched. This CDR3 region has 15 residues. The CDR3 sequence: CASSVRLASDNEQFF. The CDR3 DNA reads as TGTGCCAGCAGCGTAAGACTAGCATCTGACAATGAGCAGTTCTTC.

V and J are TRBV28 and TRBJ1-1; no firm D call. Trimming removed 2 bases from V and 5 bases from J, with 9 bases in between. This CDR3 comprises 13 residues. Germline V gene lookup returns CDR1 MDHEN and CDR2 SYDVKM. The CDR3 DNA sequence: TGTGCCAGCAGTTTAGACATCGGAACTGAAGCTTTCTTT. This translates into CASSLDIGTEAFF.

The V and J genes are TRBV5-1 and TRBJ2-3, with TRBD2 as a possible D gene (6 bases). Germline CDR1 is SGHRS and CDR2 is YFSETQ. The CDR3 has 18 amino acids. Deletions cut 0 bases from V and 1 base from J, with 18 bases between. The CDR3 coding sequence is TGCGCCAGCAGCTTGGTCCCAGCGGGCCCGGGGGGCACAGATACGCAGTATTTT. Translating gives CASSLVPAGPGGTDTQYF.

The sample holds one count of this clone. The CDR3: CASSQGDRGSVGEQFF. DNA for the CDR3: TGTGCCAGCAGCCAAGGGGACAGGGGTTCTGTTGGTGAGCAGTTCTTC. The rearrangement uses TRBV4-2 and TRBJ2-1; TRBD1 agrees at 10 bases. Germline lookup yields CDR1 LGHNA and CDR2 YNFKEQ. V gave up 1 base and J gave up 9 bases; unmatched junction bases: 9. This CDR3 has 16 residues.

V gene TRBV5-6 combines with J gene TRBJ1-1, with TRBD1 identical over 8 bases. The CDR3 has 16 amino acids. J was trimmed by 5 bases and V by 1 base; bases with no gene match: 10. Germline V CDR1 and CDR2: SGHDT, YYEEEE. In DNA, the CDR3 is TGTGCCAGCAGCTTGCGCAGGGGGCGATCGGGGACTGAAGCTTTCTTT. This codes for CASSLRRGRSGTEAFF.

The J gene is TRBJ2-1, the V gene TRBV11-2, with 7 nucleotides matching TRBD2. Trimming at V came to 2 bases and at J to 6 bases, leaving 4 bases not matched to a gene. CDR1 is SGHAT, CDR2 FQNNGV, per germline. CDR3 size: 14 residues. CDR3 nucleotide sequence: TGTGCCAGCAGCTTATATGGGGGGGTCAATGAGCAGTTCTTC. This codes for CASSLYGGVNEQFF.

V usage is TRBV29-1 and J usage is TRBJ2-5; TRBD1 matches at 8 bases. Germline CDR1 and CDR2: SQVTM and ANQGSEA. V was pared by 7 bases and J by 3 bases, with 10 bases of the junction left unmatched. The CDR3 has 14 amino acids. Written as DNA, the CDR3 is TGCAGCGCTTATCTGACAGGGGCGAAAGAGACCCAGTACTTC. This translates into CSAYLTGAKETQYF. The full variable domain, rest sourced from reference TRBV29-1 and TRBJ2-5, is SAVISQKPSRDICQRGTSLTIQCQVDSQVTMMFWYRQQPGQSLTLIATANQGSEATYESGFVIDKFPISRPNLTFSTLTVSNMSPEDSSIYLCSAYLTGAKETQYFGPGTRLLVL.

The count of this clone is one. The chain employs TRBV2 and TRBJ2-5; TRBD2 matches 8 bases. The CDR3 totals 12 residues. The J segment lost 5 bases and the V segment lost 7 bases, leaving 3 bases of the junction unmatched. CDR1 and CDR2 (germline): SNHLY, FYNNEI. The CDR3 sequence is CASIGLAETQYF. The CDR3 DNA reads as TGTGCCAGCATAGGACTAGCTGAGACCCAGTACTTC.